The sequence of this TCR beta chain was determined in a study of tumor and adjacent non-tumor tissue in lung cancer. Whole-study context: The patients, around 9 men and about 5 women, were roughly 31 to 85 with stage I to III disease.

Notes on this clonotype: The antigen is not known.

The template was RNA from unsorted bulk tissue. This non-tumor lung sample came from over 3 cm beyond the tumor edge. TCRbeta libraries were built with three rounds of nested PCR, modified from ARM-PCR. TCRdb recomputed calls from the multiplex PCR reads with MiXCR, one row per CDR3 protein. The sample lists approximately 68,000 distinct CDR3 sequences; around 76% were seen once. General observations from the study: Significantly higher TCR diversity was found in tumor than normal lung.

CDR1 and CDR2 (germline): KGHDR, SFDVKD. Trimming at V came to 0 bases and at J to 5 bases, leaving 8 bases not matched to a gene. The CDR3 consists of 16 residues. V gene TRBV24-1 combines with J gene TRBJ2-5, with 7 bases fitting TRBD1. The specimen was distant non-tumor lung tissue. The clonotype comes from a man aged 60 to 75 with non-small cell lung cancer. The CDR3 DNA follows: TGTGCCACCAGTGATTTGGGGGACAGTGATATGGAGACCCAGTACTTC. Protein: CATSDLGDSDMETQYF.